The TCR beta chain under discussion was sequenced for a study of graft-versus-host responses after intestinal transplantation. In the study overall: Induction with anti-thymocyte globulin, then tacrolimus and steroids for three to four years, was given to all recipients.

Findings and caveats of the study: The study found high graft-versus-host to host-versus-graft clonal ratios in allografts of patients with graft-donor T cell macrochimerism. Researchers found GvH clones in recipient marrow, and some showed up first in ileum or blood. Early after transplant, HvG clones declined as circulating GvH clones peaked.

This table comes from immunoSEQ multiplex PCR, and its TCRdb copy is limited to in-frame clones, with some not included. Altogether roughly 90,000 clones are present, 88% being singletons, with the ten largest covering more than 0.25%. In this sample, this clone turned up a few times. As yet, its antigen is unknown. V trimming: 3 bases; J trimming: 7 bases; junction bases outside the gene matches: 7. Germline CDR1 is SGHDT and CDR2 is YYEEEE. The CDR3 extends over 14 amino acids. The chain links TRBV5-6 to TRBJ1-5; 7 positions agree with TRBD1. This specimen was unstimulated CD4+ T cells sorted from spleen or lymph node cells, taken before transplant. The receptor's source is a human donor who was the organ donor for an intestinal transplant. The CDR3 nucleotides read TGTGCCAGCAGCTCCGGACAGGTGGGACAGCCCCAGCATTTT. Translating it yields CASSSGQVGQPQHF.